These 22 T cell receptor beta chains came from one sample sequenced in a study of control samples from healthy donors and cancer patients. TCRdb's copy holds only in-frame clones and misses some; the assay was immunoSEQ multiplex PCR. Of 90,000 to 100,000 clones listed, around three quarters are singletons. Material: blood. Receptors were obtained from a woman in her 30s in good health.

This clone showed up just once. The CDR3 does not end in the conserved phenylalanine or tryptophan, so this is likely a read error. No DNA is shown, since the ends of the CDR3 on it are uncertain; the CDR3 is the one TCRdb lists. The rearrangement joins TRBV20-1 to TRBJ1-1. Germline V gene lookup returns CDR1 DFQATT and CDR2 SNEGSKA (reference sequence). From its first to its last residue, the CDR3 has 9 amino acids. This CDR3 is CSARAEGRL.

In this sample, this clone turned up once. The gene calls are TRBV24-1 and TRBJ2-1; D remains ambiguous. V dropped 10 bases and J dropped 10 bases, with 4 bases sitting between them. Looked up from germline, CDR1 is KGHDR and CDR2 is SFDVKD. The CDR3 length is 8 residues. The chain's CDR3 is CATGEQFF. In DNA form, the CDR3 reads TGTGCCACGGGCGAGCAGTTCTTC.

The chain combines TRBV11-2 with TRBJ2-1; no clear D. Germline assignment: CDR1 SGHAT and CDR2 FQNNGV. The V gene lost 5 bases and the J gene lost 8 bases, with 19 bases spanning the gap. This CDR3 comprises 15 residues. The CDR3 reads CASSQPPWGRDEQFF. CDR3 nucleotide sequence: TGTGCCAGCAGCCAACCCCCCTGGGGTAGGGATGAGCAGTTCTTC.

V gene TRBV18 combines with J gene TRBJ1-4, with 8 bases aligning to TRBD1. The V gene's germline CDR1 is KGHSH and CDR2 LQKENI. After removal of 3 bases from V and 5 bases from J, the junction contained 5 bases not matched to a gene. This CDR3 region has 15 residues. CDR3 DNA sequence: TGTGCCAGCTCACCGACAGGGGCGCCAAATGAAAAACTGTTTTTT. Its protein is CASSPTGAPNEKLFF.

CDR3 in DNA: TGTGCCAGTAGTATTGTAATCCGACGCGACACCGGGGAGCTGTTTTTT. Protein: CASSIVIRRDTGELFF. The chain couples TRBV19 to TRBJ2-2, with D unclear. The V gene lost 3 bases and the J gene lost 3 bases, with 14 bases spanning the gap. From germline, CDR1 is LNHDA and CDR2 SQIVND (reference sequence). The CDR3 extends over 16 amino acids. The whole variable domain, filled in from reference TRBV19 and TRBJ2-2, reads DGGITQSPKYLFRKEGQNVTLSCEQNLNHDAMYWYRQDPGQGLRLIYYSQIVNDFQKGDIAEGYSVSREKKESFPLTVTSAQKNPTAFYLCASSIVIRRDTGELFFGEGSRLTVL.

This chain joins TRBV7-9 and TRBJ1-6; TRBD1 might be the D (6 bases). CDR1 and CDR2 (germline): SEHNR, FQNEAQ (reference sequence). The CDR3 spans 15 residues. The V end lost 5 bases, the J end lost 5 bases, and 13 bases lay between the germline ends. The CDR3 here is CASSRVQGNNSPLHF. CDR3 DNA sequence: TGTGCCAGCAGCCGGGTACAGGGCAATAATTCACCCCTCCACTTT.

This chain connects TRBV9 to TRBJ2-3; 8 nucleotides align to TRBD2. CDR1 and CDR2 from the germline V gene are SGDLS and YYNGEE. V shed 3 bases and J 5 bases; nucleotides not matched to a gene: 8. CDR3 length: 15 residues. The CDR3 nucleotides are TGTGCCAGCAGCGATAGAGCGGGGGTGGAAGATACGCAGTATTTT. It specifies CASSDRAGVEDTQYF.

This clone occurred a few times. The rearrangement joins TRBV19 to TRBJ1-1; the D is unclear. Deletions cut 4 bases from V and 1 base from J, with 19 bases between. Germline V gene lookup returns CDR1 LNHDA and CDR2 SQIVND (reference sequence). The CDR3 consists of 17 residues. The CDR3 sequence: CASSRRASDAGNTEAFF. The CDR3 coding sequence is TGTGCCAGTAGTAGGCGGGCCTCGGACGCGGGGAACACTGAAGCTTTCTTT.

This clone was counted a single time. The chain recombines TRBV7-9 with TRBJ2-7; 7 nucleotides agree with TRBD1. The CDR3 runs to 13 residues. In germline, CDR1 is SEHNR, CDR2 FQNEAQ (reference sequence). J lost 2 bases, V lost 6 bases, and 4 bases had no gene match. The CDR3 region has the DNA TGTGCCAGCAGACCTGGGACAGCCTACGAGCAGTACTTC. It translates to CASRPGTAYEQYF. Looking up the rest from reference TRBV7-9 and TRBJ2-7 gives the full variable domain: DTGVSQNPRHKITKRGQNVTFRCDPISEHNRLYWYRQTLGQGPEFLTYFQNEAQLEKSRLLSDRFSAERPKGSFSTLEIQRTEQGDSAMYLCASRPGTAYEQYFGPGTRLTVT.

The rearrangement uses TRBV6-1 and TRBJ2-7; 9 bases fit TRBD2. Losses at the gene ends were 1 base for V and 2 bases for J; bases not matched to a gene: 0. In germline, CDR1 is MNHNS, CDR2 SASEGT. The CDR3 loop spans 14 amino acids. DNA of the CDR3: TGTGCCAGCAGTGAAGGCGGGGGGGCCTACGAGCAGTACTTC. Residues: CASSEGGGAYEQYF.

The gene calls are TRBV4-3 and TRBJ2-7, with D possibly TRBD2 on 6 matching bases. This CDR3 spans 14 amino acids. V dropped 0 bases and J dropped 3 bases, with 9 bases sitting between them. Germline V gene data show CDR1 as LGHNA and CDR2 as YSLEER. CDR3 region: CASSQDRGLYEQYF. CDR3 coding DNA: TGCGCCAGCAGCCAAGATCGGGGACTCTACGAGCAGTACTTC.

As DNA, the CDR3 is TGTGCCAGCAGCTTAGACGACAGGCCCCTCTATGGCTACACCTTC. Encoded protein: CASSLDDRPLYGYTF. This chain links TRBV7-8 with TRBJ1-2; D might be TRBD1 (6 bases). The CDR3 is 15 amino acids. Trimming stripped 1 base from V and 4 bases from J, with 13 bases between. Germline values: CDR1 SGHVS, CDR2 FQNEAQ.

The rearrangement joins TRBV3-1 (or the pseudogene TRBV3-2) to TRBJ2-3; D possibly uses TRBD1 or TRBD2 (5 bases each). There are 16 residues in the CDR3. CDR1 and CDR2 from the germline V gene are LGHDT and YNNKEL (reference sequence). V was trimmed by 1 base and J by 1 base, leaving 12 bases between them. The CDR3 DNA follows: TGTGCCAGCAGCCAAGGCGGCCGGGGCCGCACAGATACGCAGTATTTT. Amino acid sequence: CASSQGGRGRTDTQYF.

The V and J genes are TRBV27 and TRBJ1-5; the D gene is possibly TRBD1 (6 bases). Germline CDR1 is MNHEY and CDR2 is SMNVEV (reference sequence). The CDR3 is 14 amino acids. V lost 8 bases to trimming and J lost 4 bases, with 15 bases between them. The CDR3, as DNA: TGTGCCAGCCGGGCAGGGGCGGATAATCAGCCCCAGCATTTT. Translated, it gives CASRAGADNQPQHF.

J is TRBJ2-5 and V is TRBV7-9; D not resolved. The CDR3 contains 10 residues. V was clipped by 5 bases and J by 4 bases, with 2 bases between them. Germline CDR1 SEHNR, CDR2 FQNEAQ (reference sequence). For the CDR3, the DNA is TGTGCCAGCAGCGGAGAGACCCAGTACTTC. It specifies CASSGETQYF.

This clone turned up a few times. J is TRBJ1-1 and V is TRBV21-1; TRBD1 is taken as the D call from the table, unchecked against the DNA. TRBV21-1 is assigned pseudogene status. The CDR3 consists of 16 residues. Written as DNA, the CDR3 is TGTGCCAGCAGCAAAGAACAGGGGCACCAGAACACTGAAGCTTTCTTT. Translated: CASSKEQGHQNTEAFF.

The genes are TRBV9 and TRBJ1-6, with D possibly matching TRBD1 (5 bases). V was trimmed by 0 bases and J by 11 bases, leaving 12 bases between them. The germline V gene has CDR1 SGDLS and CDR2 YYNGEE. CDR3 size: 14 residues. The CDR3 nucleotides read TGTGCCAGCAGCGTAGCTCGGGCGGGGGCACCCCTCCACTTT. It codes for CASSVARAGAPLHF. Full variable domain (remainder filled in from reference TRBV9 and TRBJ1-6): DSGVTQTPKHLITATGQRVTLRCSPRSGDLSVYWYQQSLDQGLQFLIQYYNGEERAKGNILERFSAQQFPDLHSELNLSSLELGDSALYFCASSVARAGAPLHFGNGTRLTVT.

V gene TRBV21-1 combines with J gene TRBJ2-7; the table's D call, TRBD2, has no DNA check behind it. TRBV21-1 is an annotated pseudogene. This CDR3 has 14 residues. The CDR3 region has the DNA TGTGCCAGCAGCATAAGCGGGGGGGCCATTGAGCAGTACTTC. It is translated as CASSISGGAIEQYF.

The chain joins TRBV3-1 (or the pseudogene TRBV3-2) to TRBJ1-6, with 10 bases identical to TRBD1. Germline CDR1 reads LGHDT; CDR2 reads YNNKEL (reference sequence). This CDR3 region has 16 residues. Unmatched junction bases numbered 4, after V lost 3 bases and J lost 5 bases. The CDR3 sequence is CASSHAGTGDNSPLHF. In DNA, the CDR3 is TGTGCCAGCAGCCATGCCGGGACAGGGGATAATTCACCCCTCCACTTT.

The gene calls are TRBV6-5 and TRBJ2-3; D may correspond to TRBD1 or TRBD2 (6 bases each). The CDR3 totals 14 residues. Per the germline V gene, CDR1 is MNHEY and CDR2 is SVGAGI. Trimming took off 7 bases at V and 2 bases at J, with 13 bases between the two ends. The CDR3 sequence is CASNLEGDTDTQYF. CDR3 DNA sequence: TGTGCCAGCAATTTGGAGGGGGACACAGATACGCAGTATTTT.

DNA for the CDR3: TGTGCCAGCAGTTTGGCAGGGGGCACGAACACTGAAGCTTTCTTT. Amino acid sequence: CASSLAGGTNTEAFF. The rearrangement uses TRBV27 and TRBJ1-1; TRBD1 aligns across 8 bases. Germline CDR1 is MNHEY and CDR2 is SMNVEV (reference sequence). The J segment lost 1 base and the V segment lost 3 bases, leaving 4 bases of the junction unmatched. CDR3 length: 15 amino acids.

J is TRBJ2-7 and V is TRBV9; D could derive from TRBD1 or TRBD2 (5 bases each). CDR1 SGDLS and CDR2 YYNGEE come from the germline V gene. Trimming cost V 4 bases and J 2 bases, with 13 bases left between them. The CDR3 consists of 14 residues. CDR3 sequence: CASSSGPVPYEQYF. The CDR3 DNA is TGTGCCAGCAGCTCGGGACCGGTCCCCTACGAGCAGTACTTC.